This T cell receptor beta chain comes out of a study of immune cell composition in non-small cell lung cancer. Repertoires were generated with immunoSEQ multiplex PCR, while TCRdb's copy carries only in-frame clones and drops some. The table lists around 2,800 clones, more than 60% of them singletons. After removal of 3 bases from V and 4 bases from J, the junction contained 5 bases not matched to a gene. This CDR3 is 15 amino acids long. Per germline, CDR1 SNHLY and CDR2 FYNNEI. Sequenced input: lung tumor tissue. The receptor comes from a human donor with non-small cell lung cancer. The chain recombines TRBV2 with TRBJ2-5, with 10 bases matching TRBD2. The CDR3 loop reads CASSDTSGNGETQYF. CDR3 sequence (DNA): TGTGCCAGCAGTGATACTAGCGGGAATGGAGAGACCCAGTACTTC.